This TCR beta chain emerged from a study of beta chain features in type 1 diabetes. V shed 4 bases and J 3 bases; nucleotides not matched to a gene: 13. Germline V CDR1 and CDR2: LNHDA, SQIVND (reference sequence). This CDR3 contains 20 residues. This clone was counted only a few times. Expressed TCRB transcripts were sequenced because the isolated RNA had all been reverse transcribed beforehand. Clones were sequenced by immunoSEQ multiplex PCR, and TCRdb holds only the in-frame ones, with some missing. The sample has under 450,000 clones; over 12% are singletons. Material for sequencing was naive CD4+ T cells from blood. The sequence was collected from a woman aged 18-35 years in good health. The chain couples TRBV19 to TRBJ2-6; 12 nucleotides line up with TRBD1. Written as DNA, the CDR3 is TGTGCCAGTAGTAGCCTCCCCGGGACAGGGGGCTCGGGTGGGGCCAACGTCCTGACTTTC. Encoded protein: CASSSLPGTGGSGGANVLTF.